This record concerns one T cell receptor beta chain sequence. Its antigen is undetermined. The V end lost 5 bases, the J end lost 5 bases, and 15 bases lay between the germline ends. CDR3 size: 13 residues. The germline CDR1 and CDR2 sequences are DFQATT and SNEGSKA (reference sequence). What was amplified from RNA transcripts were TCR beta CDR3 regions. TCR CDR3 underwent first-round RT-PCR with the HTBI primer set. TCRdb called the multiplex PCR reads again in MiXCR, with one record for every CDR3 protein. Among hundreds of thousands of distinct CDR3 sequences listed, under 60% were seen once. These data are taken from a study of T cells in Graves' hyperthyroidism and ophthalmopathy. The patients, who ranged from 18 to 65 in age, presented with newly diagnosed hyperthyroidism lasting under 2 months. Study-level points and caveats: Ophthalmopathy and stable hyperthyroidism were separated by a 13 V-J model. Blood shared most expanded thyroid clonotypes above 0.001.

This clonotype was sampled from a woman aged 18-29 years with Graves' hyperthyroidism. The gene calls are TRBV20-1 and TRBJ2-5; D tentatively reads TRBD1 or TRBD2 (7 bases each). The specimen sequenced was peripheral blood or thyroid tissue (not recorded which). The CDR3 nucleotides are TGCAGTGCTCAGGGGGGGCTGGAGGAGACCCAGTACTTC. It codes for CSAQGGLEETQYF.